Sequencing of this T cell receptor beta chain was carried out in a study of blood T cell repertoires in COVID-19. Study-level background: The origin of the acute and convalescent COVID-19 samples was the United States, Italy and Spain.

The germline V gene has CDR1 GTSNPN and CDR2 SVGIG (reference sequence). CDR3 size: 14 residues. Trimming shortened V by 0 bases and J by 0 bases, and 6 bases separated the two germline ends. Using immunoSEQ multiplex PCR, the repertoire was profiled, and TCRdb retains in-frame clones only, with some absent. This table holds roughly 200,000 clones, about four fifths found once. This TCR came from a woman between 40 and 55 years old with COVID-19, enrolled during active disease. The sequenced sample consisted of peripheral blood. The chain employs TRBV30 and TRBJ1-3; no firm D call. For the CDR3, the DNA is TGTGCCTGGAGTGTCAAGAGCTCTGGAAACACCATATATTTT. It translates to CAWSVKSSGNTIYF.